This TCR beta chain stems from a study of PD-1 blockade in classical Hodgkin lymphoma. Study as a whole: Nivolumab was administered to patients intravenously at 3 mg/kg every 2 weeks. Study-level points and caveats: Reported findings placed baseline TCR diversity lower in newly diagnosed patients (compared with healthy donors). A significant rise in TCR diversity was seen by C4D1 for CD4+ cells but not for CD8+ cells. Those achieving complete response showed baseline diversity like newly diagnosed patients.

The germline CDR1 and CDR2 sequences are MGHDK and SYGVNS. The V and J ends lost 1 base and 1 base respectively, with 7 bases between them. The CDR3 is made up of 15 amino acids. Notes on this clone: Its antigen is unknown.

Following autologous stem cell transplantation, relapse occurred in every patient, and exposure to brentuximab vedotin varied. TCRdb's copy holds only in-frame clones and misses some; the assay was immunoSEQ multiplex PCR. Of more than 40,000 clones in the sample, 85% to 90% were seen once. The chain recombines TRBV25-1 with TRBJ2-2, with TRBD2 as a possible D gene (6 bases). The sample here was peripheral blood mononuclear cells (PBMCs), taken at baseline. This TCR came from a human donor with classical Hodgkin lymphoma. The CDR3 spells CASSEWDWNTGELFF. For the CDR3, the DNA is TGTGCCAGCAGTGAATGGGACTGGAACACCGGGGAGCTGTTTTTT.